These 9 T cell receptor beta chains share one sample of origin, sequenced in a study of blood T cell repertoires in COVID-19 (dated by TCRdb to 2018 to 2021). Libraries were constructed by the immunoSEQ multiplex PCR assay. The source is immuneACCESS, and TCRdb retained only in-frame sequences with V and J called. Part of the clones is not carried over; for the studies checked, unresolved V genes explain less than half of this, and the remainder is unexplained. Counted in this sample were roughly 150,000 clones; around 82% of them appeared once. The top ten hold approximately 6% of the sample. Specimen: PBMCs or T cells enriched from blood (not recorded which). These receptors originate from a man aged 35-49 years who had recovered from COVID-19.

In this sample, this clone turned up once. This rearrangement joins TRBV5-6 to TRBJ1-2, with D unclear. The germline V gene has CDR1 SGHDT and CDR2 YYEEEE. Trimming stripped 3 bases from V and 4 bases from J, with 19 bases between. CDR3 size: 16 residues. In nucleotides, the CDR3 is TGTGCCAGCAGCTCGACGTCTAGAGGGCTGCCCTATGGCTACACCTTC. Translation gives CASSSTSRGLPYGYTF.

The rearrangement uses TRBV5-1 and TRBJ2-1; D is possibly TRBD2 (6 bases). The V and J ends lost 7 bases and 0 bases respectively, with 17 bases between them. The CDR3 covers 16 residues. Germline CDR1 is SGHRS and CDR2 is YFSETQ. The CDR3: CASSQRVSSSYNEQFF. Here the CDR3 DNA reads TGCGCCAGCTCGCAGCGGGTTTCGAGCTCCTACAATGAGCAGTTCTTC.

The V gene is TRBV30, the J gene TRBJ1-5, with D perhaps TRBD1 (5 bases). The CDR3 runs 15 residues. Trimming shortened V by 0 bases and J by 2 bases, and 11 bases separated the two germline ends. Germline V gives CDR1 GTSNPN, CDR2 SVGIG (reference sequence). DNA for the CDR3: TGTGCCTGGAGTGTAAGTCGCAGGGGCAATCAGCCCCAGCATTTT. Its translation is CAWSVSRRGNQPQHF.

The CDR3 here is CASSGTPYGYTF. The CDR3 nucleotides read TGTGCCAGCTCCGGGACACCCTATGGCTACACCTTC. The J gene is TRBJ1-2, the V gene TRBV2, with D tentatively TRBD1 (6 bases). CDR3 length: 12 residues. Germline loops: CDR1 SNHLY, CDR2 FYNNEI. V was trimmed by 8 bases and J by 4 bases, leaving 11 bases between them. Combining the CDR3 with reference TRBV2 and TRBJ1-2 gives the whole variable domain EPEVTQTPSHQVTQMGQEVILRCVPISNHLYFYWYRQILGQKVEFLVSFYNNEISEKSEIFDDQFSVERPDGSNFTLKIRSTKLEDSAMYFCASSGTPYGYTFGSGTRLTVV.

The chain couples TRBV6-5 to TRBJ1-1; a weak D match, TRBD1 (5 bases). The CDR3 is 14 amino acids. Trimming took 6 bases from V and 1 from J, leaving 12 bases between them. The germline CDR1 and CDR2 sequences are MNHEY and SVGAGI. The CDR3 is CASSGGTSNTEAFF. As DNA, the CDR3 is TGTGCCAGCAGCGGCGGGACTTCGAACACTGAAGCTTTCTTT.

The V gene is TRBV11-2, the J gene TRBJ2-3, with 9 nucleotides matching TRBD2. The CDR3 has 16 residues. V lost 5 bases to trimming and J lost 5 bases; unmatched junction nucleotides: 11. Germline values: CDR1 SGHAT, CDR2 FQNNGV. CDR3 residues: CASSPSAGGTLDTQYF. CDR3 nucleotide sequence: TGTGCCAGCAGCCCGTCAGCGGGGGGAACCTTAGATACGCAGTATTTT. The full variable domain, rest sourced from reference TRBV11-2 and TRBJ2-3, is EAGVAQSPRYKIIEKRQSVAFWCNPISGHATLYWYQQILGQGPKLLIQFQNNGVVDDSQLPKDRFSAERLKGVDSTLKIQPAKLEDSAVYLCASSPSAGGTLDTQYFGPGTRLTVL.

The chain has TRBV5-8 and TRBJ2-5, with 7 bases identical to TRBD1. The CDR3 extends over 15 amino acids. Germline CDR1 reads SGHTS; CDR2 reads YDEGEE. With V trimmed by 0 bases and J by 3 bases, 5 bases remained unmatched. In DNA form, the CDR3 reads TGTGCCAGCAGCTTGGGTTACAGGGGAAAAGAGACCCAGTACTTC. Encoded protein: CASSLGYRGKETQYF.

This chain connects TRBV15 to TRBJ1-1; D ambiguous. V was trimmed by 7 bases and J by 0 bases, leaving 9 bases between them. Germline V lookup: CDR1 LNHNV, CDR2 YYDKDF (reference sequence). The CDR3 runs 13 residues. CDR3 DNA sequence: TGTGCCACCAAAACGGTTTTGAACACTGAAGCTTTCTTT. It codes for CATKTVLNTEAFF.

The chain recombines TRBV9 with TRBJ1-6; D is possibly TRBD1 (6 bases). Per germline, CDR1 SGDLS and CDR2 YYNGEE. The CDR3 is 15 residues long. The V end was cut by 4 bases, the J end by 15 bases, with 23 bases between. CDR3 loop: CASSPSPGGGQSLHF. CDR3 bases: TGTGCCAGCAGCCCCTCCCCCGGGGGGGGCCAAAGCCTCCACTTT. Filled out from reference TRBV9 and TRBJ1-6, the complete variable domain reads DSGVTQTPKHLITATGQRVTLRCSPRSGDLSVYWYQQSLDQGLQFLIQYYNGEERAKGNILERFSAQQFPDLHSELNLSSLELGDSALYFCASSPSPGGGQSLHFGNGTRLTVT.